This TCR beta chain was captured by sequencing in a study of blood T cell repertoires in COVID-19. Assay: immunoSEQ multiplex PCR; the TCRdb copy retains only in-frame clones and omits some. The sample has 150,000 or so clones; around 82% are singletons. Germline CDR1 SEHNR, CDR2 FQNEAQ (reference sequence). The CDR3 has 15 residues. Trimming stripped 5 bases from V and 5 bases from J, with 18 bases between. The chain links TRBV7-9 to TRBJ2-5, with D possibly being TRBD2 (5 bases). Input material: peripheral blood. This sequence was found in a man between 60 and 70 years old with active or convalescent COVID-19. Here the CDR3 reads CASSARGPLVETQYF. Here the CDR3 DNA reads TGTGCCAGCAGCGCACGAGGGCCCCTGGTTGAGACCCAGTACTTC.